The 10 T cell receptor beta chains presented below share a single source sample, sequenced in a study of beta chain features in type 1 diabetes. Expressed TCRB transcripts were sequenced because the isolated RNA had all been reverse transcribed beforehand. TCRdb keeps only in-frame clones here, not all; method: immunoSEQ multiplex PCR. The profile shows about 930,000 clones, 17% of them singletons. The specimen was naive CD4+ T cells from blood. Source of these receptors: a woman aged 18-29 years in good health.

V is TRBV4-1 and J is TRBJ2-3, with 11 bases fitting TRBD2. Germline V gene sequence: CDR1 MGHRA, CDR2 YSYEKL. This CDR3 is 17 amino acids long. V gave up 3 bases and J gave up 3 bases; unmatched junction bases: 8. CDR3 DNA sequence: TGCGCCAGCAGCCATGTCAATCGACTAGCGGGGACAGATACGCAGTATTTT. As protein: CASSHVNRLAGTDTQYF.

The rearrangement links TRBV5-4 to TRBJ1-1; a weak D match, TRBD1 (5 bases). Trimming left V 0 bases short and J 6 bases short, with 18 bases between. The CDR3 sequence is 16 residues long. Germline-derived CDR1 and CDR2 are SGHNT and YYREEE (reference sequence). The CDR3 coding sequence is TGTGCCAGCAGCTTGGGAGGTATCGGGACTATCCCTGAAGCTTTCTTT. This sequence encodes CASSLGGIGTIPEAFF.

V gene TRBV10-2 combines with J gene TRBJ2-5; the D gene could be TRBD1 or TRBD2 (5 bases each). V was cut by 2 bases and J by 5 bases, with 21 bases left in between. The CDR3 covers 17 residues. The germline CDR1 and CDR2 sequences are WSHSY and SAAADI. This chain's CDR3 is CASSEITLRGRPETQYF. The DNA of the CDR3 is TGCGCCAGCAGTGAGATAACTCTGAGGGGCCGCCCGGAGACCCAGTACTTC.

This clone was seen repeatedly, ten times or more. Other DNA sequences within the sample encode an identical CDR3. The chain recombines TRBV11-2 with TRBJ2-1; D gene unclear. The germline V gene encodes CDR1 SGHAT and CDR2 FQNNGV. This CDR3 spans 11 amino acids. V was shortened by 3 bases and J by 4 bases, with 1 base between the two germline ends. The CDR3: CASSFYNEQFF. In nucleotides, the CDR3 is TGTGCCAGCAGCTTTTACAATGAGCAGTTCTTC.

This clone was counted a few times. The chain couples TRBV7-2 to TRBJ2-2; 8 bases map to TRBD2. This CDR3 spans 16 amino acids. The germline CDR1 and CDR2 sequences are SGHTA and FQGNSA. The V and J ends lost 2 bases and 6 bases, in that order; junction bases with no gene match: 8. As DNA, the CDR3 is TGTGCCAGCAGCTTACGACGGACTAGCTGGCCCGGGGAGCTGTTTTTT. It translates to CASSLRRTSWPGELFF.

The chain links TRBV7-2 to TRBJ2-7; TRBD1 matches 12 bases. The germline gives CDR1 SGHTA, CDR2 FQGNSA. The V gene end was trimmed by 2 bases and the J gene end by 6 bases; junction bases not matched to a gene: 8. This CDR3 contains 16 residues. The CDR3 region is CASSLKGTGGWVEQYF. CDR3 bases: TGTGCCAGCAGCTTAAAGGGGACAGGGGGCTGGGTCGAGCAGTACTTC.

The chain carries TRBV7-2 and TRBJ2-5, with TRBD1 as a possible D gene (5 bases). Deletions cut 7 bases from V and 5 bases from J, with 14 bases between. Germline V CDR1 and CDR2: SGHTA, FQGNSA. The CDR3 spans 13 residues. The CDR3 DNA reads as TGTGCCAGCAACGAACAGGATGGGGAGACCCAGTACTTC. Protein: CASNEQDGETQYF.

The table lists this clone with a few counts. This sequence joins TRBV4-1 and TRBJ1-2; maybe TRBD1 (6 bases). The CDR3 extends over 16 amino acids. The germline V gene encodes CDR1 MGHRA and CDR2 YSYEKL. The V gene lost 0 bases and the J gene lost 3 bases, with 14 bases spanning the gap. For the CDR3, the DNA is TGCGCCAGCAGCCAAGATCCGGGACAAACCGACTATGGCTACACCTTC. Translated: CASSQDPGQTDYGYTF.

J is TRBJ2-3 and V is TRBV18; D is unresolved. This CDR3 is built from 16 residues. The germline V gene has CDR1 KGHSH and CDR2 LQKENI. V was pared by 3 bases and J by 2 bases, with 15 bases between. The CDR3 sequence is CASSPGVGFFTDTQYF. The CDR3 DNA reads as TGTGCCAGCTCACCGGGCGTCGGTTTCTTCACAGATACGCAGTATTTT.

The sample holds a few counts of this clone. V and J are TRBV5-1 and TRBJ2-1, with D uncertain. Trimming removed 0 bases from V and 2 bases from J, with 9 bases in between. CDR1 SGHRS and CDR2 YFSETQ come from the germline V gene. The length of the CDR3 is 15 residues. The CDR3 loop is CASSLEDPTYNEQFF. DNA for the CDR3: TGCGCCAGCAGCTTGGAGGACCCTACCTACAATGAGCAGTTCTTC.